The sample holds many counts of the clone carrying this T cell receptor (beta chain). Its antigen is as yet unknown. This record comes from a study of T cells in Graves' hyperthyroidism and ophthalmopathy. At the level of the study: Any treatment followed the collection of peripheral blood at initial diagnosis.

General study results and limits: Most thyroid clonotypes with frequency above 0.001 were detected in blood.

The CDR3 has 15 residues. Trimming cost V 4 bases and J 2 bases, with 15 bases left between them. CDR1 and CDR2 from the germline V gene are MNHEY and SVGAGI. Investigators excluded patients with uncontrolled infection, other autoimmune disease, pregnancy or lactation. A roughly 10 ml volume of fresh peripheral blood provided the PBMCs. RNA transcripts provided the source from which TCR beta CDR3 regions were amplified. A set of HTBI primers served as the primers for a first-round RT-PCR of the TCR CDR3. A single record per CDR3 protein comes from TCRdb applying MiXCR to the multiplex PCR reads. This table holds roughly 500,000 distinct CDR3 sequences, around a quarter found once.

Sequencing was carried out using blood. The chain joins TRBV6-5 to TRBJ2-7; a possible D gene is TRBD1 (5 bases). The clonotype originates from a woman in her twenties or thirties with Graves' ophthalmopathy. DNA for the CDR3: TGTGCCAGCAGTTCCTACGAAAGGGGAACCTACGAGCAGTACTTC. Its protein product is CASSSYERGTYEQYF.